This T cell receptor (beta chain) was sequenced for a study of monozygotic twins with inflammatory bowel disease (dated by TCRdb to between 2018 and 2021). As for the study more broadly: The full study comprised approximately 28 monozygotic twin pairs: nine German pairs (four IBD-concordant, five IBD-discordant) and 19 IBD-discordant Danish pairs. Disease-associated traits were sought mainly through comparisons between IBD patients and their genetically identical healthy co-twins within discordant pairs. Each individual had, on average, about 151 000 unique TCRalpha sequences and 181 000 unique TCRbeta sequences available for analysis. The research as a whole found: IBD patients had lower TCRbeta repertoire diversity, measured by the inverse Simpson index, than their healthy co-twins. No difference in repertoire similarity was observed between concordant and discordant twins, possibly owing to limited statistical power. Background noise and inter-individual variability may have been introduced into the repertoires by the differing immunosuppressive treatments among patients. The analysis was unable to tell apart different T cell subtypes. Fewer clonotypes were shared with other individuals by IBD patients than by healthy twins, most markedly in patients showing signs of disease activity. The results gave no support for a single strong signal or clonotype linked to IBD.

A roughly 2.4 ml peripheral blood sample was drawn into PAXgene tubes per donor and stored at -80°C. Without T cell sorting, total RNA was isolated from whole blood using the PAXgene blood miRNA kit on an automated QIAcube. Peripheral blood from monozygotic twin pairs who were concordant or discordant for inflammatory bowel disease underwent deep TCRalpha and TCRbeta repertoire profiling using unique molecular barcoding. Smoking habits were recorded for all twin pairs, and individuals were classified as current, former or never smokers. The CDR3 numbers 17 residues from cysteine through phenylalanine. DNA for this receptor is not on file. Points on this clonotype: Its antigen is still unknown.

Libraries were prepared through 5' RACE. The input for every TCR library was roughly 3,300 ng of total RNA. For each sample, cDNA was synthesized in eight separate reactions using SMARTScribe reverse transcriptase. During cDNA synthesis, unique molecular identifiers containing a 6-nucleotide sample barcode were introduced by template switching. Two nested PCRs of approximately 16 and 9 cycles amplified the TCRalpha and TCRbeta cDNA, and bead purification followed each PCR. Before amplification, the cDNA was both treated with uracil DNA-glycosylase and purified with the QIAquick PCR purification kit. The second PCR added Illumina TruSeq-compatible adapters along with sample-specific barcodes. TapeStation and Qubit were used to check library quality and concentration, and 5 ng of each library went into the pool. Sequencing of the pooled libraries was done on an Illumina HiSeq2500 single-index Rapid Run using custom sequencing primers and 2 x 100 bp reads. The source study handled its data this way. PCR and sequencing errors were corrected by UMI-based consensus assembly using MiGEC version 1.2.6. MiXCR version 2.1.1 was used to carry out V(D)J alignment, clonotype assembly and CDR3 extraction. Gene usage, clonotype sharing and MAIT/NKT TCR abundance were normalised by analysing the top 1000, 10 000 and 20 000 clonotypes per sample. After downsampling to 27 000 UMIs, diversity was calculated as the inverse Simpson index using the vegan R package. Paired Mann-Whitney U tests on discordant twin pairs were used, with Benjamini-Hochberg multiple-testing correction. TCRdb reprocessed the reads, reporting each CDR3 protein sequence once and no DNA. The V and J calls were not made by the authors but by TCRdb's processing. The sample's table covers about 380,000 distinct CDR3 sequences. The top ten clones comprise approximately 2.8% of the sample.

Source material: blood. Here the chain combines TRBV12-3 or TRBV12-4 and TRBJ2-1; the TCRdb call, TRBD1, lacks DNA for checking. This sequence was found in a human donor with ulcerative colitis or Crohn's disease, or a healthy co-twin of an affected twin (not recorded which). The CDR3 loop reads CASSRLAGTALLNEQFF.